What follows are 13 T cell receptor beta chains derived from one specimen sequenced in a study of blood T cell repertoires in COVID-19. Measured with immunoSEQ multiplex PCR; TCRdb has only the in-frame clones, and not every one. The repertoire holds about 370,000 clones, with 75% to 90% as singletons. Sequenced material: PBMCs or T cells enriched from blood (not recorded which). The receptors stem from a man aged 18 to 35 who had recovered from COVID-19.

This clone has just a few counts. The gene calls are TRBV19 and TRBJ2-6, with TRBD1 matching over 8 bases. The CDR3 consists of 15 residues. Trimming took 8 bases from V and 2 from J; bases not matched to a gene: 5. Germline CDR1 and CDR2: LNHDA and SQIVND (reference sequence). This chain's CDR3 is CASGQGATGANVLTF. CDR3 nucleotide sequence: TGTGCCAGTGGGCAGGGGGCGACTGGGGCCAACGTCCTGACTTTC.

CDR3 coding DNA: TGCGCCAGCAGCCAAGGGGCAGGATATAGCACAGATACGCAGTATTTT. This encodes CASSQGAGYSTDTQYF. J is TRBJ2-3 and V is TRBV4-1; D is uncertain. The length of the CDR3 is 16 residues. V was cut by 1 base and J by 0 bases, with 11 bases left in between. CDR1 and CDR2 from the germline V gene are MGHRA and YSYEKL.

The V call is TRBV27, the J call TRBJ1-2, with no clear D. The V gene's germline CDR1 is MNHEY and CDR2 SMNVEV (reference sequence). Deletions cut 4 bases from V and 8 bases from J, with 17 bases between. The CDR3 covers 14 residues. The CDR3: CASSYYPPRNGYTF. In nucleotides, the CDR3 is TGTGCCAGCAGTTACTATCCCCCAAGGAACGGCTACACCTTC.

A single count supports this clone. V usage is TRBV24-1 and J usage is TRBJ2-3; 9 bases line up with TRBD2. This CDR3 comprises 16 residues. Germline-derived CDR1 and CDR2 are KGHDR and SFDVKD. After removal of 5 bases from V and 0 bases from J, the junction contained 5 bases not matched to a gene. The CDR3 loop is CATSGKTSGSTDTQYF. CDR3 nucleotide sequence: TGTGCCACCAGTGGGAAAACTAGCGGGAGCACAGATACGCAGTATTTT.

The genes are TRBV5-1 and TRBJ2-3; D is ambiguous. Trimming cost V 3 bases and J 7 bases, with 21 bases left between them. The V gene's germline CDR1 is SGHRS and CDR2 YFSETQ. The length of the CDR3 is 16 residues. DNA for the CDR3: TGCGCCAGCAGCTCGGCCCGGTGGCATGAGGTCTATACGCAGTATTTT. Translating it yields CASSSARWHEVYTQYF.

The chain uses TRBV7-8 and TRBJ2-5; TRBD1 matches 9 bases. The CDR3 extends over 15 amino acids. CDR1 and CDR2 from the germline V gene are SGHVS and FQNEAQ. Trimming cost V 8 bases and J 4 bases; bases outside gene matches: 11. The CDR3 bases are TGTGCCAGCTACGGACGGGACAGGGTGGGAGAGACCCAGTACTTC. Protein product: CASYGRDRVGETQYF.

The gene calls are TRBV7-6 and TRBJ2-5, with TRBD1 matching 8 bases. Germline CDR1 reads SGHVS; CDR2 reads FNYEAQ. Trimming cost V 2 bases and J 2 bases; bases outside gene matches: 4. CDR3 length: 15 amino acids. The CDR3 DNA sequence: TGTGCCAGCAGCTTAACGACAGGGGTTCAAGAGACCCAGTACTTC. Residues: CASSLTTGVQETQYF.

The genes are TRBV3-1 (or the pseudogene TRBV3-2) and TRBJ1-6; D unclear. The CDR3 contains 13 residues. Germline loops: CDR1 LGHDT, CDR2 YNNKEL (reference sequence). The ends were cut back, 4 bases at V and 7 bases at J, with 8 bases in the middle. CDR3 sequence reads: CASSRRFNSPLHF. The CDR3 coding sequence is TGTGCCAGCAGCCGCAGGTTCAATTCACCCCTCCACTTT.

This clone has only a few counts. This chain connects TRBV11-2 to TRBJ1-2, with 9 bases matching TRBD1. The germline V gene has CDR1 SGHAT and CDR2 FQNNGV. Unmatched junction bases numbered 3, after V lost 4 bases and J lost 3 bases. The CDR3 covers 14 residues. CDR3 in amino acids: CASSSGQGYYGYTF. The DNA of the CDR3 is TGTGCCAGCAGCTCCGGACAGGGGTACTATGGCTACACCTTC.

The chain links TRBV5-1 to TRBJ2-1; 10 positions agree with TRBD1. The V gene's germline CDR1 is SGHRS and CDR2 YFSETQ. This CDR3 spans 15 amino acids. V shed 4 bases and J 3 bases; nucleotides not matched to a gene: 4. The CDR3 DNA sequence: TGCGCCAGCAGCGAGGGACAGGGGAACTACAATGAGCAGTTCTTC. Amino acids: CASSEGQGNYNEQFF. The whole variable domain, remainder taken from reference TRBV5-1 and TRBJ2-1, is KAGVTQTPRYLIKTRGQQVTLSCSPISGHRSVSWYQQTPGQGLQFLFEYFSETQRNKGNFPGRFSGRQFSNSRSEMNVSTLELGDSALYLCASSEGQGNYNEQFFGPGTRLTVL.

There are a few counts of this clone. J is TRBJ2-3 and V is TRBV19; TRBD2 agrees at 7 bases. Germline assignment: CDR1 LNHDA and CDR2 SQIVND (reference sequence). CDR3 length equals 16 residues. J gave up 2 bases and V 3 bases, and 8 bases lay outside the gene matches. DNA of the CDR3: TGTGCCAGTAGTATTATGCGACTAGCAGACACAGATACGCAGTATTTT. Translation gives CASSIMRLADTDTQYF.

The J gene is TRBJ1-6, the V gene TRBV6-5, with no clear D. CDR3 length equals 14 residues. Trimming removed 2 bases at V and 9 bases at J, with 11 bases between. Per the germline V gene, CDR1 is MNHEY and CDR2 is SVGAGI. The CDR3 DNA reads as TGTGCCAGCAGTTACGGGTGGGGAGGTTCACCCCTCCACTTT. Protein sequence: CASSYGWGGSPLHF.

This clone has more than one count but fewer than ten. The V and J genes are TRBV13 and TRBJ1-2; 9 bases align to TRBD1. The germline gives CDR1 PRHDT, CDR2 FYEKMQ (reference sequence). The V and J ends lost 5 bases and 3 bases, in that order; junction bases with no gene match: 7. The CDR3 is made up of 15 amino acids. CDR3 loop: CASSPTGGWDYGYTF. CDR3 DNA sequence: TGTGCCAGCAGCCCCACAGGGGGCTGGGACTATGGCTACACCTTC.